The present TCR beta chain was sequenced within a study of shared clonotypes between healthy human individuals. Looking at the study overall: Serving as donors were a couple of women and three men, whose ages spanned 18 to 49.

For every subset, genomic DNA was evenly distributed across several immunoSEQ plates. Sequencing used immunoSEQ multiplex PCR; TCRdb keeps in-frame clones, though not all of them. Here the sample spans fewer than 600,000 clones, 79% being singletons. This clone was seen once. The study enrolled healthy HIV-negative adults without recent acute infections or vaccinations as donors. The CDR3 has 11 amino acids. Deletions cut 6 bases from V and 13 bases from J, with 10 bases between. CDR1 and CDR2 (germline): SNHLY, FYNNEI. This clonotype was obtained from a woman aged 40 to 50 in good health. Some clones in this sample may be carry-over from other donors' samples. V is TRBV2 and J is TRBJ1-6; possible D gene TRBD1, 6 bases. The source material was PBMCs. In nucleotides, the CDR3 is TGTGCCAGCAGGGCCGGACAGCCCCTCCACTTT. Residues: CASRAGQPLHF.